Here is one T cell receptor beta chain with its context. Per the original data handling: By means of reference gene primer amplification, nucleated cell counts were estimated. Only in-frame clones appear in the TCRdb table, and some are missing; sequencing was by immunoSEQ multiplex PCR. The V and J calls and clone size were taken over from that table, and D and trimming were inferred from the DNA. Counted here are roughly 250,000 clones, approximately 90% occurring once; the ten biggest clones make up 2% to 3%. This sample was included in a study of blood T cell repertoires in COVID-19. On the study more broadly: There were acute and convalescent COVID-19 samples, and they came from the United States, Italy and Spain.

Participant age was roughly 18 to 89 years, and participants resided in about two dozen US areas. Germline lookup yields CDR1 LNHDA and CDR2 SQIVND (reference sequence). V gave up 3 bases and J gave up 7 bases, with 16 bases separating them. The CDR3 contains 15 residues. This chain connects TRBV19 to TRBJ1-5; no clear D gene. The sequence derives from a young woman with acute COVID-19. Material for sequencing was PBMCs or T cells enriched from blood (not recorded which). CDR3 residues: CASSISPGGVQPQHF. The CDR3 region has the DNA TGTGCCAGTAGTATTAGCCCTGGCGGAGTCCAGCCCCAGCATTTT.